What follows are 12 T cell receptor beta chains derived from one specimen sequenced in a study of vaccination effects on CD4 cells after COVID-19. For these TCRs, the target antigens are not known. Sequencing used immunoSEQ multiplex PCR; TCRdb keeps in-frame clones, though not all of them. The repertoire holds tens of thousands of clones, with roughly 76% as singletons. Sequencing in the ViraFEST assay came after antigen-specific CD4+ T cells had been expanded with viral peptide pools, which were used to stimulate PBMC. Cultured cells yielded isolated CD4+ T cells after around 9 days. The input for sequencing was CD4+ T cells from PBMCs cultured with HCoV-229E spike peptides, taken before COVID-19 vaccination. The receptors come from a human donor who received a COVID-19 vaccine.

V gene TRBV5-5 combines with J gene TRBJ1-6; perhaps TRBD1 as D (5 bases). Per germline, CDR1 SGHKS and CDR2 YYEKEE (reference sequence). Trimming took 0 bases from V and 6 from J, leaving 10 bases between them. The CDR3 sequence is 15 residues long. The DNA of the CDR3 is TGTGCCAGCAGCTTGGAGGGGCTCCCTAATTCACCCCTCCACTTT. This encodes CASSLEGLPNSPLHF.

The chain recombines TRBV12-3 or TRBV12-4 with TRBJ2-1; D gene unclear. The CDR3 consists of 12 residues. The V end lost 3 bases, the J end lost 10 bases, and 10 bases lay between the germline ends. In DNA form, the CDR3 reads TGTGCCAGCAGTTTCTTAAGGCGGGAGCAGTTCTTC. The encoded protein is CASSFLRREQFF.

There are a few counts of this clone. The chain recombines TRBV28 with TRBJ1-6, with D perhaps matching TRBD1 (6 bases). Germline assignment: CDR1 MDHEN and CDR2 SYDVKM. Trimming removed 6 bases at V and 5 bases at J, with 14 bases between. The CDR3 totals 15 residues. The CDR3 region is CASRKPGHHNSPLHF. In DNA, the CDR3 is TGTGCCAGCAGGAAGCCGGGACACCATAATTCACCCCTCCACTTT.

J is TRBJ1-3 and V is TRBV9, with D perhaps TRBD1 (5 bases). V lost 4 bases and J lost 0, with 14 bases in between. CDR3 length: 16 residues. Germline V gives CDR1 SGDLS, CDR2 YYNGEE. The CDR3: CASSWGPSSSGNTIYF. In nucleotides, the CDR3 is TGTGCCAGCAGCTGGGGACCGTCCTCCTCTGGAAACACCATATATTTT.

This chain connects TRBV12-5 to TRBJ2-5; D perhaps matches TRBD1 (6 bases). This CDR3 has 15 amino acids. Trimming removed 5 bases at V and 0 bases at J, with 13 bases between. Germline V lookup: CDR1 LGHNT, CDR2 FRNRAP. CDR3 sequence: CASGTGHLNQETQYF. CDR3 nucleotides: TGTGCTAGTGGTACGGGACATCTAAACCAAGAGACCCAGTACTTC.

This clone was picked up one time. The chain joins TRBV28 to TRBJ2-5; no clear D. The germline gives CDR1 MDHEN, CDR2 SYDVKM. The CDR3 extends over 13 amino acids. V was clipped by 1 base and J by 5 bases, with 8 bases between them. CDR3 loop: CASSLSGLETQYF. DNA of the CDR3: TGTGCCAGCAGTTTATCAGGTTTGGAGACCCAGTACTTC.

There are a few counts of this clone. V usage is TRBV3-1 (or the pseudogene TRBV3-2) and J usage is TRBJ1-5; D gene uncertain. Germline-derived CDR1 and CDR2 are LGHDT and YNNKEL (reference sequence). Trimming stripped 1 base from V and 5 bases from J, with 12 bases between. The CDR3 is 15 amino acids. The CDR3 region is CASSQGSTADQPQHF. The CDR3 DNA sequence: TGTGCCAGCAGCCAAGGGTCCACCGCAGATCAGCCCCAGCATTTT.

The chain uses TRBV12-3 or TRBV12-4 and TRBJ1-2, with D possibly being TRBD1 (5 bases). Trimming took off 3 bases at V and 13 bases at J, with 15 bases between the two ends. The CDR3 is 12 residues long. CDR3 coding DNA: TGTGCCAGCAGTTTGGAGGGGCCCCCTCTCACCTTC. Its protein product is CASSLEGPPLTF.

This rearrangement joins TRBV7-3 to TRBJ2-2; TRBD2 is a possible D gene (5 bases). The CDR3 is 15 amino acids. Germline values: CDR1 SGHTA, CDR2 FQGTGA. The ends were cut back, 2 bases at V and 4 bases at J, with 11 bases in the middle. CDR3 DNA sequence: TGTGCCAGCAGCTTAGGGCTCCGGGGCACCGGGGAGCTGTTTTTT. It encodes CASSLGLRGTGELFF.

The chain employs TRBV7-2 and TRBJ1-2, with TRBD1 matching over 7 bases. V lost 0 bases to trimming and J lost 2 bases; unmatched junction nucleotides: 6. Germline V gene lookup returns CDR1 SGHTA and CDR2 FQGNSA. The CDR3 has 16 amino acids. As DNA, the CDR3 is TGTGCCAGCAGCTTAGCGCCCCCGGGACAGAACTATGGCTACACCTTC. This gives the protein CASSLAPPGQNYGYTF.

The chain links TRBV18 to TRBJ2-3; D not certain. Germline CDR1 reads KGHSH; CDR2 reads LQKENI. V was clipped by 2 bases and J by 5 bases, with 8 bases between them. CDR3 length: 13 residues. The CDR3 spells CASSPVREDTQYF. Here the CDR3 DNA reads TGTGCCAGCTCACCAGTTCGAGAAGATACGCAGTATTTT.

The chain has TRBV25-1 and TRBJ1-1; no clear D. Germline values: CDR1 MGHDK, CDR2 SYGVNS. This CDR3 spans 14 amino acids. V was pared by 1 base and J by 1 base, with 7 bases between. The CDR3, as DNA: TGTGCCAGCAGTGAATCCCCGGGGAACACTGAAGCTTTCTTT. Translation gives CASSESPGNTEAFF. Full variable domain (remainder filled in from reference TRBV25-1 and TRBJ1-1): EADIYQTPRYLVIGTGKKITLECSQTMGHDKMYWYQQDPGMELHLIHYSYGVNSTEKGDLSSESTVSRIRTEHFPLTLESARPSHTSQYLCASSESPGNTEAFFGQGTRLTVV.